The text below deals with one T cell receptor beta chain. Its antigen remains unidentified. This CDR3 has 13 residues. Germline-derived CDR1 and CDR2 are SGHRS and YFSETQ. This entry belongs to a study of CXCR3-negative and CXCR3-positive naive CD8 T cells. The study made its TRB cDNA libraries by 5' RACE, adding UMI labels. TCRdb reprocessed the 5' RACE reads and stores each CDR3 protein as one record, lacking DNA. The sample has 45,000 to 65,000 distinct CDR3 sequences. Whole-study findings and limits: Both naive subsets carried similar amounts of surface CD5, so TCR strength was inferred from TRB CDR3 properties. The TRB CDR3s that CXCR3-positive naive cells carried were more hydrophobic than those of CXCR3-negative naive cells. Memory CD8+ cells showed much lower diversity, while both naive subsets displayed comparably high diversity.

Naive CD8+ T cells showed CD45RO-CCR7+CD27+CD95-. This clonotype was sampled from a human donor in good health. Some clones in this sample may be carry-over from other donors' samples. Sequencing input: naive CXCR3- CD8+ T cells from blood. Subset meaning: CD45RO-CCR7+CD27+CD95- naive CD8+ T cells lacking CXCR3 (TNR3-). The V and J genes are TRBV5-1 and TRBJ2-1. The chain's CDR3 is CASRIRSNNEQFF.